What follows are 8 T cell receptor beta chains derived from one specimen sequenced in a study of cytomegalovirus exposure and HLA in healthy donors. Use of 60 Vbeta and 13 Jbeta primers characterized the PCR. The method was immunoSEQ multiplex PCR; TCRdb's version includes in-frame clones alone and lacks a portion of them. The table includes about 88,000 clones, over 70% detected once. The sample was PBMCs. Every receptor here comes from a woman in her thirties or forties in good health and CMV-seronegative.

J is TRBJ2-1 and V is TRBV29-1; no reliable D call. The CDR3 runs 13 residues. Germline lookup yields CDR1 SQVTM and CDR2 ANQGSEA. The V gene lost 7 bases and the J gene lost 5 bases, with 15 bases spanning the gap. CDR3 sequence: CSAPIPADNEQFF. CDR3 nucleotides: TGCAGCGCTCCCATACCTGCGGACAATGAGCAGTTCTTC.

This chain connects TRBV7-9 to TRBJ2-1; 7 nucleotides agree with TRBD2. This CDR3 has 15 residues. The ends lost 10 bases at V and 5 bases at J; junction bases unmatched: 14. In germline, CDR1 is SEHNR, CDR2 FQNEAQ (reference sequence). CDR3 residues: CATSVGDYRHNEQFF. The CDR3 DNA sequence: TGTGCCACCAGTGTCGGGGACTATCGACACAATGAGCAGTTCTTC.

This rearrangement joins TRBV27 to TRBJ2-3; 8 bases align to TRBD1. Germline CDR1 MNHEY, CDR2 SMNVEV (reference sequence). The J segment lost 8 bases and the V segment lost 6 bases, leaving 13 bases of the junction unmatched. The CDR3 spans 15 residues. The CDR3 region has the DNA TGTGCCAGCAGCAAACCGAAAGGGACAGGAGCTACGCAGTATTTT. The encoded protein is CASSKPKGTGATQYF.

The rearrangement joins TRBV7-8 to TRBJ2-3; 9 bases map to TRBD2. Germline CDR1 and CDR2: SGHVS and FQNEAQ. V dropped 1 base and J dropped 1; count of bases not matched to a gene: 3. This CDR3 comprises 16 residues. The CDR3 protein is CASSLVVAGGTDTQYF. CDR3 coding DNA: TGTGCCAGCAGCTTAGTAGTAGCGGGGGGCACAGATACGCAGTATTTT.

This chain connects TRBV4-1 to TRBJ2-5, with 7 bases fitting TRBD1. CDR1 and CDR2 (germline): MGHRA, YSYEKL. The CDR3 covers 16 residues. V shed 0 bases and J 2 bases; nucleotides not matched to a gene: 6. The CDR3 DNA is TGCGCCAGCAGCCAAGATGGATTGGGACAGCAAGAGACCCAGTACTTC. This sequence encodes CASSQDGLGQQETQYF.

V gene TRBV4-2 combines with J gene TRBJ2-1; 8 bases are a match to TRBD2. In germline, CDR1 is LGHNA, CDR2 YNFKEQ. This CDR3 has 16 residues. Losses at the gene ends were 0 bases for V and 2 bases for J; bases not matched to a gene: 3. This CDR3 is CASSQEQRGTYNEQFF. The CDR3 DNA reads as TGTGCCAGCAGCCAAGAGCAGCGGGGGACCTACAATGAGCAGTTCTTC.

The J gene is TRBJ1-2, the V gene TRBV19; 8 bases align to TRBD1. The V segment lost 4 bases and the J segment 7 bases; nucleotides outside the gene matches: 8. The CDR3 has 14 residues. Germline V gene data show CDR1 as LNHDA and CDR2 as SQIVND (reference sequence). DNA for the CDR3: TGTGCCAGTAGTACCCGCGTGACAGGGGTTGGCTACACCTTC. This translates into CASSTRVTGVGYTF. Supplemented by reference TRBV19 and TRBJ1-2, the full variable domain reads DGGITQSPKYLFRKEGQNVTLSCEQNLNHDAMYWYRQDPGQGLRLIYYSQIVNDFQKGDIAEGYSVSREKKESFPLTVTSAQKNPTAFYLCASSTRVTGVGYTFGSGTRLTVV.

The CDR3 DNA reads TGTGCCAGCAGTTTATCCGGGGGGCCTAGCTCCTATAATTCACCCCTCCACTTT. It specifies CASSLSGGPSSYNSPLHF. This chain uses TRBV27 with TRBJ1-6; TRBD1 might be the D (6 bases). The germline V gene has CDR1 MNHEY and CDR2 SMNVEV (reference sequence). The V and J ends lost 0 bases and 0 bases respectively, with 12 bases between them. The CDR3 consists of 18 residues.